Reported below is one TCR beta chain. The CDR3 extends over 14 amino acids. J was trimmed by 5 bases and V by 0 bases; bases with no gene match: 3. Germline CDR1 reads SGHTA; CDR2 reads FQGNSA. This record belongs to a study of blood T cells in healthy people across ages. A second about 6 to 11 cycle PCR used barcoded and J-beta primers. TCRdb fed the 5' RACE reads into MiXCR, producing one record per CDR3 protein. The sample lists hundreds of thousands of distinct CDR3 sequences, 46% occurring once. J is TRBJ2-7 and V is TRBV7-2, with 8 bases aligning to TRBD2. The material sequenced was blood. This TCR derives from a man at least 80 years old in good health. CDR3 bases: TGTGCCAGCAGCTTAGCTCGCGGGAGGAACGAGCAGTACTTC. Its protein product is CASSLARGRNEQYF. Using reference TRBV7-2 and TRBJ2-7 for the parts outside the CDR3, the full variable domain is GAGVSQSPSNKVTEKGKDVELRCDPISGHTALYWYRQSLGQGLEFLIYFQGNSAPDKSGLPSDRFSAERTGGSVSTLTIQRTQQEDSAVYLCASSLARGRNEQYFGPGTRLTVT.